This T cell receptor beta chain was observed in a study of graft-versus-host responses after intestinal transplantation. Study-level background: Each transplant was multivisceral, liver-intestinal, or isolated intestinal. Every recipient underwent anti-thymocyte globulin induction, then tacrolimus and steroids for roughly 3 years.

Only in-frame clones appear in the TCRdb table, and some are missing; sequencing was by immunoSEQ multiplex PCR. Of tens of thousands of clones in the sample, approximately 95% are singletons; the top ten hold roughly 0.49%. Worth noting for this clone: What it binds is not known.

Study conclusions and caveats: The marrow of recipients harbored GvH clones, and ileum or blood showed some of them first. High graft-versus-host to host-versus-graft clonal ratios were found in allografts of patients who had graft-donor T cell macrochimerism.

The V gene's germline CDR1 is MGHRA and CDR2 YSYEKL. V shed 0 bases, J shed 4 bases, and the junction held 14 bases outside the gene matches. CDR3 length equals 19 residues. V gene TRBV4-1 combines with J gene TRBJ2-1; 8 positions agree with TRBD2. The source of this sequence is a human donor who received an intestinal transplant. The starting material was unstimulated CD8+ T cells sorted from spleen or lymph node cells, obtained before intestinal transplant. Written as DNA, the CDR3 is TGCGCCAGCAGCCAAGATCTGGGTCTAGCGGGCACTTCGTACAATGAGCAGTTCTTC. Amino acids: CASSQDLGLAGTSYNEQFF.